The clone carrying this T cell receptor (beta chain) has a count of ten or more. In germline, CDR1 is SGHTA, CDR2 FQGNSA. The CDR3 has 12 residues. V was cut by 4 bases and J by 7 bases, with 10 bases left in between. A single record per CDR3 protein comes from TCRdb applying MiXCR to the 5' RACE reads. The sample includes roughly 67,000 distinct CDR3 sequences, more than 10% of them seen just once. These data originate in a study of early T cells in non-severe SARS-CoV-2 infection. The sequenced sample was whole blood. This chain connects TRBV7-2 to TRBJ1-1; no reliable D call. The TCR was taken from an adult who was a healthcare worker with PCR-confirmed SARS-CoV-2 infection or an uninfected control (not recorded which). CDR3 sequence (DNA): TGTGCCAGCAGCTCCGAAGACGGTGAAGCTTTCTTT. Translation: CASSSEDGEAFF.